This TCR beta chain was profiled in a study of early T cells in non-severe SARS-CoV-2 infection. A few counts support this clonotype. Its antigen is undetermined. Study results and limitations: In VDJdb matching, anti-spike CD8 responses were favored while private and CD4 specificities went missing.

Individual cDNA molecules each received unique molecular identifiers attached to them. TCRdb reprocessed the 5' RACE reads with MiXCR, giving one entry per CDR3 protein. The sample includes fewer than 120,000 distinct CDR3 sequences, roughly 12% of them seen just once. The origin of this receptor is an adult who was a healthcare worker with PCR-confirmed SARS-CoV-2 infection or an uninfected control (not recorded which). This specimen was whole blood, taken at baseline.

The CDR3, as DNA: TGCAGTGCTAGAGATAGCGGAAGGAGCACAGATACGCAGTATTTT. Translated, it gives CSARDSGRSTDTQYF. The chain uses TRBV20-1 and TRBJ2-3; a possible D gene is TRBD2 (6 bases). The CDR3 sequence is 15 residues long. Trimming cost V 0 bases and J 0 bases, with 10 bases left between them. From germline, CDR1 is DFQATT and CDR2 SNEGSKA (reference sequence).